This TCR beta chain appears in the sequencing data of a study of blood T cell repertoires in COVID-19. On the study more broadly: Researchers got acute and convalescent COVID-19 samples from the United States, Italy and Spain. In each case, the material was cDNA or gDNA derived from T cells, B-cell-depleted T cells, or PBMCs.

The CDR3 length is 15 residues. Trimming took 7 bases from V and 8 from J, leaving 20 bases between them. Germline CDR1 is KGHDR and CDR2 is SFDVKD. Original handling: Amplification of reference gene primers provided the estimated nucleated cell counts. Only in-frame clones appear in the TCRdb table, and some are missing; sequencing was by immunoSEQ multiplex PCR. V and J calls plus clone size are reproduced from that table; the DNA served to infer D and trimming. Here the sample spans 150,000 to 250,000 clones, approximately 82% being singletons. The sequencing input was peripheral blood. The receptor was derived from a human donor with acute or convalescent COVID-19. The donor label of this sample is uncertain. The V gene is TRBV24-1, the J gene TRBJ2-1, with D perhaps matching TRBD2 (6 bases). CDR3 sequence (DNA): TGTGCCACCAGGGCGGGACGGGAGAGGGGAGATGAGCAGTTCTTC. Its translation is CATRAGRERGDEQFF.